A selection of T cell receptor beta chains follows, all from one sample in a study of blood T cell repertoires in COVID-19. Libraries were prepared by immunoSEQ multiplex PCR; TCRdb keeps only in-frame clonotypes and omits some of them. The sample carries 200,000 to 250,000 clones, 75% to 90% recorded once. The specimen sequenced was peripheral blood. The receptors shown here come from a woman in her thirties who had recovered from COVID-19. CDR3s include the opening cysteine and the closing phenylalanine or tryptophan. Fields, in order: J gene, V gene, CDR3 protein.

>TRBJ1-4|TRBV18
CASSPDGKKLFF
>TRBJ1-5|TRBV10-2
CASSGGERGQPQHF
>TRBJ2-5|TRBV4-2
CASSQDLLAGSQETQYF
>TRBJ2-5|TRBV11-2
CASSGDRGGETQYF
>TRBJ2-2|TRBV6-6
CASSSLAAGTGELFF
>TRBJ2-7|TRBV15
CATSRLSTGGYEQYF
>TRBJ2-3|TRBV11-2
CASSLDGAYTDTQYF
>TRBJ1-2|TRBV5-1
CASSLGVRNYGYTF
>TRBJ2-1|TRBV9
CASSPPASGGGSDEQFF
>TRBJ2-1|TRBV19
CASSGGAYNEQFF
>TRBJ2-1|TRBV7-6
CASSPGLAGTYNEQFF
>TRBJ2-3|TRBV7-6
CASSYREDTQYF
>TRBJ1-4|TRBV6-2/TRBV6-3
CASSYLQGWDFVRLFF
>TRBJ2-7|TRBV6-2/TRBV6-3
CASSPTGPTYEQYF
>TRBJ2-1|TRBV9
CASSVEASGSYNEQFF
>TRBJ2-2|TRBV4-2
CASSQDIGELFF
>TRBJ1-2|TRBV10-3
CAISDPEGQGNYGYTF
>TRBJ1-1|TRBV9
CASSVGGPSTEAFF
>TRBJ2-2|TRBV24-1
CATYRAGNSTGELFF
>TRBJ2-3|TRBV5-1
CASSGGTPRTDTQYF
>TRBJ1-1|TRBV6-5
CATSGYTEAFF
>TRBJ2-3|TRBV6-1
CASSDLAGAGSSWDTQYF
>TRBJ1-1|TRBV6-5
CASRRGGHQNTEAFF
>TRBJ2-1|TRBV19
CASRPSGGLDEQFF
>TRBJ1-1|TRBV19
CASSIDGGLIFF
>TRBJ2-1|TRBV6-1
CASSELTGGSEQFF
>TRBJ1-1|TRBV5-1
CASSAPRGQGTEAFF
>TRBJ2-3|TRBV4-1
CASSQDPGRQSREYF
>TRBJ2-3|TRBV11-3
CASSLEGVDTQYF
>TRBJ2-1|TRBV7-2
CASSPRGGGNEQFF
>TRBJ1-5|TRBV6-1
CASSARVVVGNQPQHF
>TRBJ2-3|TRBV27
CASSRALEVTDTQYF
>TRBJ1-2|TRBV5-1
CASSPGTEGYGYTF
>TRBJ1-1|TRBV29-1
CSVGPGGNTEAFF
>TRBJ2-5|TRBV19
CASSTLSGGAGETQYF
>TRBJ1-2|TRBV6-6
CASRTGDYGYTF
>TRBJ2-1|TRBV4-2
CASSQHQGLAGDNEQFF
>TRBJ2-1|TRBV19
CASSPYGPLATEQFF
>TRBJ2-2|TRBV27
CASSLKVAGLTGELFF
>TRBJ1-1|TRBV4-3
CASSQDTGAGEAFF
>TRBJ1-3|TRBV4-3
CASSQALGVRTGNTIYF
>TRBJ2-4|TRBV19
CASSMLGAEGNIQYF
>TRBJ1-4|TRBV29-1
CSVPTGDSTNEKLFF
>TRBJ2-1|TRBV6-5
CASSILAGGNNEQFF
>TRBJ1-3|TRBV6-1
CASSDRGLGNTIYF
>TRBJ1-6|TRBV18
CASSPGSGNSPLHF
>TRBJ1-6|TRBV9
CASSSGPEGSPLHF
>TRBJ1-1|TRBV11-2
CASSLWGLPNTEAFF
>TRBJ2-1|TRBV6-5
CASRGLYNEQFF
>TRBJ2-3|TRBV5-1
CASSPEPTSTDTQYF
>TRBJ2-5|TRBV9
CASSVVSGGGTQYF
>TRBJ2-7|TRBV4-2
CASSPGLHYEQYF
>TRBJ2-3|TRBV25-1
CASRAGGTDTQYF
>TRBJ2-4|TRBV5-1
CASSFLHRDKVAKNIQYF
>TRBJ1-4|TRBV12-3/TRBV12-4
CASTLTENEKLFF